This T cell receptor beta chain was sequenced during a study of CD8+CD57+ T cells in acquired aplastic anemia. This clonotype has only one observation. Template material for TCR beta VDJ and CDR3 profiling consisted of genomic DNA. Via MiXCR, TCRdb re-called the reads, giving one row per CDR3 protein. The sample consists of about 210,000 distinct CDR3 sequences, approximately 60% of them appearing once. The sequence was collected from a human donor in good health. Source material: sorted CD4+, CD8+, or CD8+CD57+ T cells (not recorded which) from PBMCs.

CDR3 region: CASSPSGGTGDHYGYTF. CDR3 coding DNA: TGTGCCAGCAGCCCCTCAGGTGGGACAGGTGATCACTATGGCTACACCTTC. The V call is TRBV11-2, the J call TRBJ1-2, with 8 bases identical to TRBD1. CDR1 SGHAT and CDR2 FQNNGV come from the germline V gene. The CDR3 contains 17 residues. V lost 5 bases and J lost 3; bases outside the gene matches: 14.